This T cell receptor beta chain was retrieved from a study of shared clonotypes between healthy human individuals. The authors' processing: Filtering of immunoSEQ junctional sequences could not match full-length read filtering. Some clones are missing from TCRdb's copy, which holds only in-frame ones; the method was immunoSEQ multiplex PCR. V, J and clone size were drawn from that table, and D and trimming were deduced from the DNA. The table shows 1,500,000 or so clones, with 98% occurring only once. This CDR3 has 12 amino acids. Trimming cost V 8 bases and J 4 bases; bases outside gene matches: 1. CDR1 and CDR2 from the germline V gene are MNHEY and SMNVEV (reference sequence).

The chain couples TRBV27 to TRBJ1-5; TRBD1 matches at 8 bases. This sequence originates from a man under 40 in good health. Sequences were obtained from naive CD4+ T cells sorted from blood. Stated subset: CD45RA+ positively selected. The CDR3: CASRTGNQPQHF. The CDR3 DNA follows: TGTGCCAGCCGGACAGGGAATCAGCCCCAGCATTTT.